These T cell receptor beta chains were read from a single sample in a study of human T cells and chemical hapten exposure. TCRdb processed the RACE reads anew with MiXCR; each CDR3 protein has one entry. The sample lists roughly 150,000 distinct CDR3 sequences, roughly 10% seen once, with more than 1.1% in the top ten. The specimen comprised whole blood, sampled in connection with sensitization to the hapten diphenylcyclopropenone (DPC). These receptors originate from a woman in her forties or fifties with alopecia areata. Some clones in this sample may be carry-over from other donors' samples. Both conserved end residues are part of each CDR3. The D gene is left open where the match is weak. A clone size is listed for some rows: how often the clone was seen (once, few, many), or a class if it is expanded.

j_call d_call clone_size v_call cdr3_nt cdr3_aa
TRBJ2-3 . many TRBV11-3 TGTGCCAGCAGCCAGACTGGAGATACGCAGTATTTT CASSQTGDTQYF
TRBJ2-2 TRBD2 . TRBV20-1 TGCAGTGCTAGGAGGCTAGCGGGAGTCACCGGGGAGCTGTTTTTT CSARRLAGVTGELFF
TRBJ2-1 . . TRBV28 TGTGCCAGCAGTGGTGACAACGGCTCCTACAATGAGCAGTTCTTC CASSGDNGSYNEQFF
TRBJ2-2 . few TRBV7-6 TGTGCCAGCAGCTTAGCGGTAGTCGGGGAGCTGTTTTTT CASSLAVVGELFF
TRBJ1-5 TRBD1 many TRBV5-5 TGTGCCAGCAGCTTGTCGACAGGGCGGTTCGTTCAGCCCCAGCATTTT CASSLSTGRFVQPQHF
TRBJ1-2 . . TRBV16 TGTGCCAGCAGCCAATCGCCCGGCTTCGATCCCTATGGCTACACCTTC CASSQSPGFDPYGYTF
TRBJ2-7 TRBD1 few TRBV29-1 TGCAGCGTTGAAGACGGCAGGGGGCTCGACGAGCAGTACTTC CSVEDGRGLDEQYF
TRBJ1-2 . few TRBV6-2/TRBV6-3 TGTGCCAGCAGCCCCGCGGGGCGGCAGTTCTATGGCTACACCTTC CASSPAGRQFYGYTF
TRBJ2-1 TRBD1 many TRBV19 TGTGCCAGTAGTATAGGGACAGGCTTTTCCTACAATGAGCAGTTCTTC CASSIGTGFSYNEQFF
TRBJ1-5 TRBD1 . TRBV29-1 TGCAGCGTTGTAGAGACAGGGCTAAATCAGCCCCAGCATTTT CSVVETGLNQPQHF
TRBJ1-2 . . TRBV7-2 TGTGCCAGCAGTTCAAAGGTCGGTGGCTATGGCTACACCTTC CASSSKVGGYGYTF
TRBJ2-1 . many TRBV4-2 TGTGCCAGCAGCCAAGAGACTAGAAACAATGAGCAGTTCTTC CASSQETRNNEQFF
TRBJ1-1 . . TRBV28 TGTGCCAGCAGTTTGAGGGGTCCCCCTGAAGCTTTCTTT CASSLRGPPEAFF
TRBJ2-5 . . TRBV29-1 TGCAGCGTTGGTCCACAAGAGACCCAGTACTTC CSVGPQETQYF
TRBJ2-3 TRBD1 few TRBV12-3/TRBV12-4 TGTGCCAGCAGTTTAGTGGACAGGCCTCTAGATACGCAGTATTTT CASSLVDRPLDTQYF
TRBJ1-3 . many TRBV28 TGTGCCAGCAGTGCATGGAGTAGGAACACCATATATTTT CASSAWSRNTIYF
TRBJ1-6 . . TRBV7-2 TGTGCCAGCAGCTTAGCAGGGAATTCACCCCTCCACTTT CASSLAGNSPLHF
TRBJ1-3 . many TRBV27 TGTGCCAGCAGTAAGGGACCATCAAGGGGCACCATATATTTT CASSKGPSRGTIYF
TRBJ2-5 TRBD1 . TRBV5-1 TGCGCCAGCAGCGCCCTACAGGGGGACCAAGAGACCCAGTACTTC CASSALQGDQETQYF
TRBJ2-3 TRBD2 . TRBV7-6 TGTGCCAGCAGCTTAATGCGGGAGGTTCCTGCTACGCAGTATTTT CASSLMREVPATQYF
TRBJ2-7 TRBD2 many TRBV20-1 TGCAGTGCTAGAGATCGTCTAGCGGGGGCCTACGAGCAGTACTTC CSARDRLAGAYEQYF
TRBJ2-2 . . TRBV12-2 TGTGCAAGTCGCTTAGGAAGGGAAACCGGGGAGCTGTTTTTT CASRLGRETGELFF
TRBJ1-3 . few TRBV4-2 TGTGCCAGCAGCCAAGATAGAAGGGGGACTGGAAACACCATATATTTT CASSQDRRGTGNTIYF
TRBJ2-1 TRBD2 many TRBV12-3/TRBV12-4 TGTGCCAGCAGTTTACGGATAGCGGGGAACAATGAGCAGTTCTTC CASSLRIAGNNEQFF
TRBJ2-1 . . TRBV3-1 TGTGCCAGCATCCAGACTCCCTACTCCTACAATGAGCAGTTCTTC CASIQTPYSYNEQFF
TRBJ1-2 . once TRBV6-1 TGTGCCAGCACTTACAGCGTGGGAGGCTACACCTTC CASTYSVGGYTF
TRBJ1-1 . . TRBV7-9 TGTGCCAGCAGCCCTTTCGTGCAGGCAGAAACCGAAGTTTTCTTT CASSPFVQAETEVFF
TRBJ2-3 TRBD2 many TRBV2 TGTGCCAGCAGTGGATCTAGCGGGCAGTATTTT CASSGSSGQYF
TRBJ1-2 . many TRBV19 TGTGCCAGTAGTGCAGCAGGACAGCCCTATGGCTACACCTTC CASSAAGQPYGYTF
TRBJ2-5 . once TRBV12-3/TRBV12-4 TGTGCCAGCAGTTTAAAGGTCACGGTTACCCCCCAAGAGACCCAGTACTTC CASSLKVTVTPQETQYF
TRBJ2-7 . few TRBV2 TGTGCCAGCAGTCCGCAGGGGGGGGGCCCATACGAGCAGTACTTC CASSPQGGGPYEQYF
TRBJ2-3 TRBD2 . TRBV6-2/TRBV6-3 TGTGCCAGCAGTTCCCTCCAAGTCCGGCGGGGGGATACGCAGTATTTT CASSSLQVRRGDTQYF
TRBJ2-5 TRBD1 few TRBV27 TGTGCCAGCAGTCCCCAGACAGGGGGCGTGAAGACCCAGTACTTC CASSPQTGGVKTQYF
TRBJ1-6 TRBD1 few TRBV4-1 TGCGCCAGCAGCACAGGGGTAAATTCACCCCTCCACTTT CASSTGVNSPLHF
TRBJ2-7 . . TRBV19 TGTGCCAGTAGTGCGGACAGAAGATACGAGCAGTACTTC CASSADRRYEQYF
TRBJ2-5 . many TRBV7-9 TGTGCCAGCAGCGTGGGGGTAAAAGAGACCCAGTACTTC CASSVGVKETQYF
TRBJ2-7 TRBD1 few TRBV29-1 TGCAGCGCTAGACAGGGTTTCTACGAGCAGTACTTC CSARQGFYEQYF
TRBJ2-5 TRBD2 . TRBV12-3/TRBV12-4 TGTGCCAGCAGCCTGGGAGGGTCGAACCAAGAGACCCAGTACTTC CASSLGGSNQETQYF
TRBJ2-5 TRBD2 many TRBV5-6 TGTGCCAGCACCCCGGGAGGTCCTCAAGAGACCCAGTACTTC CASTPGGPQETQYF
TRBJ1-1 . . TRBV7-2 TGTGCCAGCAGCTTAGCAGGGGTGGCCGAAGCTTTCTTT CASSLAGVAEAFF
TRBJ2-1 TRBD2 few TRBV7-2 TGTGCCAGCAGCTCCCCCCCGGGACTAGCTGGCAATGAGCAGTTCTTC CASSSPPGLAGNEQFF
TRBJ1-5 TRBD1 many TRBV6-6 TGTGCCAGCGTCTCTCGGACAGGGCTAAATCAGCCCCAGCATTTT CASVSRTGLNQPQHF
TRBJ2-2 . . TRBV3-1 TGTGCCAGCAGCCCCCAGGTACTAGCCAAAAACACCGGGGAGCTGTTTTTT CASSPQVLAKNTGELFF
TRBJ2-1 . many TRBV28 TGTGCCAGCATCACCCACGCAGGGTCCAATGAGCAGTTCTTC CASITHAGSNEQFF
TRBJ1-1 . . TRBV3-1 TGTGCCAGCAGCCAGAGCACGTCAGGGAACACTGAAGCTTTCTTT CASSQSTSGNTEAFF
TRBJ2-6 . . TRBV28 TGTGCCAGCAGTTTCTCTGGGGGGGCAGGGGCCAACGTCCTGACTTTC CASSFSGGAGANVLTF
TRBJ2-1 . many TRBV12-3/TRBV12-4 TGTGCCAGTGTGTGGGGGGATCATTACAATGAGCAGTTCTTC CASVWGDHYNEQFF
TRBJ1-5 . many TRBV30 TGTGCCTGGAGTGAGGGGTATAGCAATCAGCCCCAGCATTTT CAWSEGYSNQPQHF